This TCR beta chain was recorded in a study of sequential checkpoint blockade in melanoma. From germline, CDR1 is SGDLS and CDR2 YYNGEE. J was trimmed by 5 bases and V by 3 bases; bases with no gene match: 11. This CDR3 spans 16 amino acids. Some clones are missing from TCRdb's copy, which holds only in-frame ones; the method was immunoSEQ multiplex PCR. The repertoire includes about 5,100 clones, over 70% of them detected once, and approximately 50% sits in the top ten. The sample's treatment: randomized to nivolumab then ipilimumab (arm A) or the reverse (arm B). This TCR derives from a human patient with melanoma. Some clones in this sample may be carry-over from other donors' samples. The chain joins TRBV9 to TRBJ2-7, with 10 bases matching TRBD2. Sample: CD8+ T cells sorted from blood (inferred from file names), taken from a patient given nivolumab and ipilimumab in sequence. The CDR3 region has the DNA TGTGCCAGCAGCGAGAGAGCGGGGGGGCCTCAGGACGAGCAGTACTTC. Encoded protein: CASSERAGGPQDEQYF.